These 12 T cell receptor beta chains came from one sample sequenced in a study of CD8+ T cells in alopecia areata. Sequencing relied on a cDNA template that was reverse transcribed from extracted RNA. Libraries were prepared by immunoSEQ multiplex PCR; TCRdb keeps only in-frame clonotypes and omits some of them. The sample lists 130,000 or so clones; around 45% were seen once. The sample comprised NKG2D-low CD8+ T cells sorted from blood. These receptors were obtained from a human donor with alopecia areata.

The chain recombines TRBV4-1 with TRBJ2-7; a possible D gene is TRBD2 (6 bases). The V end was cut by 6 bases, the J end by 4 bases, with 13 bases between. Germline V lookup: CDR1 MGHRA, CDR2 YSYEKL. The CDR3 contains 13 residues. CDR3 bases: TGCGCCAGCAGGGCGGAGGGCGGATACGAGCAGTACTTC. This sequence encodes CASRAEGGYEQYF.

This clone was counted only a few times. This chain uses TRBV29-1 with TRBJ2-7; no definite D call. This CDR3 has 14 amino acids. The V end was cut by 4 bases, the J end by 0 bases, with 13 bases between. Looked up from germline, CDR1 is SQVTM and CDR2 is ANQGSEA. CDR3 in DNA: TGCAGCGTTGTAACCTGGACCGCCTCCTACGAGCAGTACTTC. Residues: CSVVTWTASYEQYF.

The V and J genes are TRBV4-1 and TRBJ2-3; 7 positions match TRBD1. V trimming: 6 bases; J trimming: 1 base; junction bases outside the gene matches: 16. Germline V gives CDR1 MGHRA, CDR2 YSYEKL. This CDR3 contains 18 residues. This CDR3 reads CASRMEGGGVPGTDTQYF. Here the CDR3 DNA reads TGCGCCAGCAGGATGGAAGGGGGCGGCGTCCCTGGCACAGATACGCAGTATTTT.

This chain links TRBV2 with TRBJ2-7; the match to TRBD2 covers 12 bases. Germline loops: CDR1 SNHLY, CDR2 FYNNEI. V shed 4 bases and J 0 bases; nucleotides not matched to a gene: 7. The CDR3 has 17 residues. The CDR3 region is CASSGTSGRSFSYEQYF. The CDR3 DNA reads TGTGCCAGCAGTGGAACTAGCGGGAGGTCCTTCTCCTACGAGCAGTACTTC.

This chain uses TRBV7-9 with TRBJ2-3; the D call may be TRBD1 or TRBD2 (6 bases each). The germline CDR1 and CDR2 sequences are SEHNR and FQNEAQ (reference sequence). This CDR3 contains 17 residues. V lost 7 bases and J lost 4, with 24 bases in between. The chain's CDR3 is CASTRGGVIEGADTQYF. The CDR3 bases are TGTGCCAGCACGAGGGGCGGGGTCATCGAGGGGGCAGATACGCAGTATTTT.

This clone occurred a few times. V and J are TRBV5-1 and TRBJ2-5; the D is unclear. This CDR3 is 13 amino acids long. V was cut by 5 bases and J by 1 base, with 9 bases left in between. Germline values: CDR1 SGHRS, CDR2 YFSETQ. This chain's CDR3 is CASSPDTQETQYF. The DNA for the CDR3 is TGCGCCAGCAGTCCAGACACCCAAGAGACCCAGTACTTC.

The chain carries TRBV29-1 and TRBJ2-2; no clear D. The CDR3 has 15 amino acids. Trimming stripped 3 bases from V and 5 bases from J, with 16 bases between. The germline V gene has CDR1 SQVTM and CDR2 ANQGSEA. CDR3 residues: CSVEIASVGTGELFF. DNA of the CDR3: TGCAGCGTTGAGATTGCGAGCGTTGGGACCGGGGAGCTGTTTTTT.

The chain joins TRBV6-6 to TRBJ1-2; D gene uncertain. Germline CDR1 reads MNHNY; CDR2 reads SVGAGI (reference sequence). Deletions cut 10 bases from V and 8 bases from J, with 14 bases between. CDR3 length: 11 residues. Here the CDR3 reads CATSWGSGYTF. CDR3 DNA: TGTGCCACAAGTTGGGGTTCAGGCTACACCTTC.

The chain employs TRBV30 and TRBJ2-3; D ambiguous. V was shortened by 6 bases and J by 3 bases, with 4 bases between the two germline ends. The CDR3 has 10 amino acids. Germline CDR1 GTSNPN, CDR2 SVGIG (reference sequence). The CDR3 region is CACMTDTQYF. CDR3 DNA: TGTGCCTGCATGACAGATACGCAGTATTTT.

The chain is built from TRBV29-1 and TRBJ2-3, with D possibly matching TRBD1 (5 bases). With 5 bases removed from V and 3 bases from J, the gap between germline ends came to 21 bases. There are 16 residues in the CDR3. Germline lookup yields CDR1 SQVTM and CDR2 ANQGSEA. The CDR3 is CSVTPETVQRTDTQYF. Written as DNA, the CDR3 is TGCAGCGTTACCCCTGAGACAGTTCAACGGACAGATACGCAGTATTTT.

This chain uses TRBV29-1 with TRBJ2-3; D is perhaps TRBD1 (6 bases). Germline V gene sequence: CDR1 SQVTM, CDR2 ANQGSEA. V was trimmed by 0 bases and J by 6 bases, leaving 25 bases between them. The CDR3 is 18 amino acids. CDR3 nucleotides: TGCAGCGTTGAAGATCTAGCAAGGGACACCAGGAGGAAGGATACGCAGTATTTT. Amino acid sequence: CSVEDLARDTRRKDTQYF.

As to this clone: The sample carries other DNA sequences with the same CDR3. The CDR3 DNA reads as TGCAGCGTACCCGGACAGAACACTGAAGCTTTCTTT. Amino acid sequence: CSVPGQNTEAFF. The chain has TRBV29-1 and TRBJ1-1; a possible D gene is TRBD1 (5 bases). Germline CDR1 and CDR2: SQVTM and ANQGSEA. The CDR3 totals 12 residues. Trimming stripped 6 bases from V and 1 base from J, with 9 bases between.